Each of the 9 T cell receptor beta chains below was sequenced from the same sample in a study of T cell responses to AZD1222 COVID-19 vaccine. Only in-frame clones appear in the TCRdb table, and some are missing; sequencing was by immunoSEQ multiplex PCR. The sample holds around 120,000 clones, approximately 94% seen once. Source: peripheral blood, taken 28 days after the second AZD1222 dose. All receptors come from an adult who received the AZD1222 COVID-19 vaccine.

The CDR3 loop is CAWSPPTGLWNEQFF. The CDR3, as DNA: TGTGCCTGGAGTCCCCCCACGGGACTCTGGAATGAGCAGTTCTTC. The genes are TRBV30 and TRBJ2-1, with D possibly matching TRBD2 (6 bases). Germline-derived CDR1 and CDR2 are GTSNPN and SVGIG (reference sequence). V shed 2 bases and J shed 7 bases, with 18 bases lying between them. This CDR3 comprises 15 residues.

The CDR3 is CASSIDGGAPNTEAFF. In DNA, the CDR3 is TGTGCCAGTAGTATAGATGGAGGGGCGCCTAACACTGAAGCTTTCTTT. This chain joins TRBV19 and TRBJ1-1, with D possibly TRBD1 on 5 matching bases. The CDR3 totals 16 residues. Trimming removed 0 bases from V and 2 bases from J, with 13 bases in between. Germline assignment: CDR1 LNHDA and CDR2 SQIVND (reference sequence).

This clone showed up just once. J is TRBJ1-2 and V is TRBV5-1; D possibly corresponds to TRBD1 (6 bases). The length of the CDR3 is 15 residues. Trimming cost V 2 bases and J 6 bases, with 17 bases left between them. The germline gives CDR1 SGHRS, CDR2 YFSETQ. CDR3 amino acids: CASSFDRTGGDGYTF. The CDR3 DNA sequence: TGCGCCAGCAGCTTTGACAGGACGGGAGGCGATGGCTACACCTTC.

The chain is built from TRBV2 and TRBJ2-7, with 9 bases fitting TRBD2. The germline CDR1 and CDR2 sequences are SNHLY and FYNNEI. The J segment lost 5 bases and the V segment lost 6 bases, leaving 8 bases of the junction unmatched. This CDR3 is 14 amino acids long. The CDR3 region has the DNA TGTGCCAGCAGAAGGGCTAGCGGGACGGACGAGCAGTACTTC. This translates into CASRRASGTDEQYF.

The rearrangement uses TRBV6-2 or TRBV6-3 and TRBJ2-1; TRBD2 matches at 7 bases. This CDR3 has 15 amino acids. Looked up from germline, CDR1 is MNHEY and CDR2 is SVGEGT. V trimming: 1 base; J trimming: 7 bases; junction bases outside the gene matches: 7. The CDR3 DNA follows: TGTGCCAGCAGTTACTTAGCGGGTACCTCGAATGAGCAGTTCTTC. Translated, it gives CASSYLAGTSNEQFF.

The chain uses TRBV5-4 and TRBJ2-3; TRBD2 matches at 7 bases. CDR3 length equals 15 residues. With 0 bases clipped from V and 4 bases from J, the junction kept 5 bases outside the gene matches. The germline CDR1 and CDR2 sequences are SGHNT and YYREEE (reference sequence). CDR3 loop: CASSLVGGMADTQYF. The CDR3 DNA is TGTGCCAGCAGCTTGGTGGGAGGGATGGCAGATACGCAGTATTTT.

V and J are TRBV3-1 (or the pseudogene TRBV3-2) and TRBJ2-1; a weak D match, TRBD2 (5 bases). CDR1 LGHDT and CDR2 YNNKEL come from the germline V gene (reference sequence). CDR3 length: 15 amino acids. V was clipped by 4 bases and J by 0 bases, with 10 bases between them. Written as DNA, the CDR3 is TGTGCCAGCAGCCGCTGGAGGAACTCCTACAATGAGCAGTTCTTC. Protein sequence: CASSRWRNSYNEQFF.

The chain uses TRBV5-5 and TRBJ1-4; 7 bases are shared with TRBD1. The trim removed 4 bases at V and 0 bases at J, leaving 3 bases unmatched. Germline V lookup: CDR1 SGHKS, CDR2 YYEKEE (reference sequence). The CDR3 consists of 15 residues. CDR3 region: CASSLGTATNEKLFF. In DNA form, the CDR3 reads TGTGCCAGCAGCCTGGGGACAGCAACTAATGAAAAACTGTTTTTT.

The V call is TRBV7-8, the J call TRBJ2-2, with TRBD1 identical over 7 bases. The junction had 6 bases not matched to a gene; V was cut back by 6 bases and J by 2 bases. Germline lookup yields CDR1 SGHVS and CDR2 FQNEAQ. This CDR3 spans 15 amino acids. In DNA form, the CDR3 reads TGTGCCAGCAGTCCGACAGGGATTAACACCGGGGAGCTGTTTTTT. Protein sequence: CASSPTGINTGELFF.